The clone carrying this TCR beta chain showed up just once. Antigen: not known. This entry belongs to a study of cytomegalovirus exposure and HLA in healthy donors. Findings of the study overall: Analysis was carried out at a later point, and it linked a missense DCLRE1C variant to TCR beta V- and J-gene trimming. The classifier reportedly diagnosed cytomegalovirus status with high sensitivity and specificity. It was approximately 150 TCR beta chains that were listed as cytomegalovirus-associated. TRBV6-2, TRBV6-3 and some other V segments were excluded as indistinguishable.

CDR1 and CDR2 from the germline V gene are MNHNS and SASEGT. V was pared by 3 bases and J by 5 bases, with 7 bases between. The CDR3 is made up of 12 amino acids. The PCR had 60 Vbeta and 13 Jbeta primers. TCRdb keeps only in-frame clones here, not all; method: immunoSEQ multiplex PCR. The table records around 190,000 clones, around three quarters of them present only once. This TCR was recovered from a woman aged 30 to 39 in good health and CMV-seropositive. The sample taken for sequencing was PBMCs. The V gene is TRBV6-1, the J gene TRBJ1-2, with D hard to call. The chain's CDR3 is CASSDSIYGYTF. CDR3 nucleotide sequence: TGTGCCAGCAGTGACAGTATTTATGGCTACACCTTC.